This TCR beta chain was captured in a study of T-cell memory formation after mild COVID-19. Study conclusions and caveats: Cross-reactive memory apparently joined, as some responding clones appeared in pre-infection memory.

As regards this clonotype: Its specificity is unknown.

Germline trimming cut 4 bases from V and 2 bases from J; bases unmatched to any gene: 6. CDR3 length equals 16 residues. Germline-derived CDR1 and CDR2 are MNHEY and SVGAGI. TCR alpha and TCR beta cDNA libraries carrying sample barcodes and UMIs were produced by 5'RACE using constant-segment primers. MiXCR, run by TCRdb on the 5' RACE reads, gives a single entry per CDR3 protein. The table lists under 300,000 distinct CDR3 sequences, around 8% of them singletons. The sequence was collected from a young man who had mild COVID-19 (a few samples of this study predate the infection). Cell type and time point are not known. The chain uses TRBV6-5 and TRBJ2-7, with 12 bases that match TRBD2. Sequences were obtained from PBMCs or a T cell subset sorted from them (not recorded which). The CDR3 loop reads CASSSGLAGPPYEQYF. In DNA, the CDR3 is TGTGCCAGCAGTTCCGGACTAGCGGGGCCTCCCTACGAGCAGTACTTC.